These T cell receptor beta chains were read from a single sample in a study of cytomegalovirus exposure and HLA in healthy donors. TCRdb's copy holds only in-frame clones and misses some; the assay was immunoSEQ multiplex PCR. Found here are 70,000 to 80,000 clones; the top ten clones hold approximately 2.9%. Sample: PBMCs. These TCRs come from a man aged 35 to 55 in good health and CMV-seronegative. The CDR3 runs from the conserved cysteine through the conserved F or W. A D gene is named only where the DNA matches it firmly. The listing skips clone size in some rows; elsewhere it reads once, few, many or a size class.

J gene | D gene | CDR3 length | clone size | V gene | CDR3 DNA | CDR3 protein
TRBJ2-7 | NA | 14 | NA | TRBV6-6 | TGTGCCAGCAGTCAGGGTGGTCCTACCTACGAGCAGTACTTC | CASSQGGPTYEQYF
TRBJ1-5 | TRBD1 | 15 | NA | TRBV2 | TGTGCCAGCAGTCAGGGGGCGCGGGACAATCAGCCCCAGCATTTT | CASSQGARDNQPQHF
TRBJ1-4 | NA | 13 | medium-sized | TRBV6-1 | TGTGCCAGCAGTGCTAACAGTAATGAAAAACTGTTTTTT | CASSANSNEKLFF
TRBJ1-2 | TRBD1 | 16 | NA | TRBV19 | TGTGCCAGTAGAAATTCGAGAGGACAGGGAGCTTATGGCTACACCTTC | CASRNSRGQGAYGYTF
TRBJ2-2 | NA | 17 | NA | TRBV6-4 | TGTGCTCAAGCTAAAACACTAAGGGGGACGAACACCGGGGAGCTGTTTTTT | CAQAKTLRGTNTGELFF
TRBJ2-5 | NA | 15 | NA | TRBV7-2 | TGTGCCAGCACCGCAGGCGGGGGCCCTCAAGAGACCCAGTACTTC | CASTAGGGPQETQYF
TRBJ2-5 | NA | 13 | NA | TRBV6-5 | TGTGCCAGCAGTCAACGCCCGGAGGGGACCGAGTACTTC | CASSQRPEGTEYF
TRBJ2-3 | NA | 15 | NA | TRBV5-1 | TGCGCCAGCAGCTTGGCGGTAGCTCGTAGTGTTACGCAGTATTTT | CASSLAVARSVTQYF
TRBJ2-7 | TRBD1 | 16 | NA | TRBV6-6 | TGTGCCAGCAGTTACCCCGGACAGGGGGAGTCCTACGAGCAGTACTTC | CASSYPGQGESYEQYF
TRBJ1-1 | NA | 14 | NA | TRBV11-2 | TGTGCCAGCAGCTTGATCAGGGGGAACACTGAAGCTTTCTTT | CASSLIRGNTEAFF
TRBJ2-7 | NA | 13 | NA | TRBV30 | TGTGCCTGGACCCGAGGGGGGGAAGGGGAGCAGTACTTC | CAWTRGGEGEQYF
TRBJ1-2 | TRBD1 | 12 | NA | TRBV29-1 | TGCAGCGCTGCGACAGGGAGCTATGGCTACACCTTC | CSAATGSYGYTF
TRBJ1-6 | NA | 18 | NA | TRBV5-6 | TGTGCCAGCAGCTTGCGTTCGTCCAGGGCCCAGTATAATTCACCCCTCCACTTT | CASSLRSSRAQYNSPLHF
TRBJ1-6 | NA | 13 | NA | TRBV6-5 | TGTGCCAGCAGTTACTCGAGCGGATCACCCCTCCACTTT | CASSYSSGSPLHF
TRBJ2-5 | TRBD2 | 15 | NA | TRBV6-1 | TGTGCCAGCAGTGAACTAGCGGGGTGGCAAGAGACCCAGTACTTC | CASSELAGWQETQYF
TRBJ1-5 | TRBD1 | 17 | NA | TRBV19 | TGTGCCAGTAGCAACCCTGAAGGCCGACAGGGTCGGGTTCCCCAGCATTTT | CASSNPEGRQGRVPQHF
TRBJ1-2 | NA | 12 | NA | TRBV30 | TGTGCCTGGAGTACAACACAGGGACCCTACACCTTC | CAWSTTQGPYTF
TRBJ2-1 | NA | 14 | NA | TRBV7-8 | TGTGCCAGCAGCTCACCAGGGTTCTACAATGAGCAGTTCTTC | CASSSPGFYNEQFF
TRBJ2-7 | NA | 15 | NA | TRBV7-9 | TGTGCCAGCAGCAAGGACAAAGAGAAGCGATACGAGCAGTACTTC | CASSKDKEKRYEQYF
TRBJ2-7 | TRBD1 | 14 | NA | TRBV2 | TGTGCCAGCAGAGGGGACAGGGCCGCGTACGAGCAGTACTTC | CASRGDRAAYEQYF
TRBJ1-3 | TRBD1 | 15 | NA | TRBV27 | TGTGCCAGCAGCAGACAGGGAAGCTCTGGAAACACCATATATTTT | CASSRQGSSGNTIYF
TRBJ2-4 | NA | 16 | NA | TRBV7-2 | TGTGCCAGCAGCCCCCGCGGGGGCAGCCCCAAAAACATTCAGTACTTC | CASSPRGGSPKNIQYF
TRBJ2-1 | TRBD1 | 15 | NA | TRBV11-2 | TGTGCCAGCAGCTTAAACCCGACAGGGGGCGGTGAGCAGTTCTTC | CASSLNPTGGGEQFF
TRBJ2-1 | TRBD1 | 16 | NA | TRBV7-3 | TGTGCCAGCAGCTCGAGCGGATCGGACAGGGACAATGAGCAGTTCTTC | CASSSSGSDRDNEQFF
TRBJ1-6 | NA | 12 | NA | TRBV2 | TGTGCCAGCAGTCCTAATAATTCACCCCTCCACTTT | CASSPNNSPLHF
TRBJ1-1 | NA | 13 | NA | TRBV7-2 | TGTGCCAGTACACAGGGTTATAACACTGAAGCTTTCTTT | CASTQGYNTEAFF
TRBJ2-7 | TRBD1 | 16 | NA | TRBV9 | TGTGCCAGCAGCGTTTCCCCCGGGACAGGGGACTACGAGCAGTACTTC | CASSVSPGTGDYEQYF
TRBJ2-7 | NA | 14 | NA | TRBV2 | TGTGCCAGCAGTGACCCAACAGTCTCCTACGAGCAGTACTTC | CASSDPTVSYEQYF
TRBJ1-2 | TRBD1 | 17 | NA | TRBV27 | TGTGCCAGCAGTCCCACGGAATCCACAGGGGGATTAGGTGGCTACACCTTC | CASSPTESTGGLGGYTF
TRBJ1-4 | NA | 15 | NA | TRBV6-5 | TGTGCCAGCAGTTACTCTCGGGGGGCTAGCGAAAAACTGTTTTTT | CASSYSRGASEKLFF
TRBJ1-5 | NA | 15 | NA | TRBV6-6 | TGTGCCAGCAGTTACGGGACACCGAGCAATCAGCCCCAGCATTTT | CASSYGTPSNQPQHF
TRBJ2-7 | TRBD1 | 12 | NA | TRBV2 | TGTGCCAGCAGAGGGACAGCTTACGAGCAGTACTTC | CASRGTAYEQYF
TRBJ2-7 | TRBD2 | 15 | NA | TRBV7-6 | TGTGCCAGCAGCCCCCGCGGGGGGAACTTCTACGAGCAGTACTTC | CASSPRGGNFYEQYF
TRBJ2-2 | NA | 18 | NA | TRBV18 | TGTGCCAGCTCACCACTCGAGGGGAACAGGGAAGCCACCGGGGAGCTGTTTTTT | CASSPLEGNREATGELFF
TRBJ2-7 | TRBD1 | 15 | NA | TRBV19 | TGTGCCAGTAGGAGCACAGGGGGCTTGGACTACGAGCAGTACTTC | CASRSTGGLDYEQYF
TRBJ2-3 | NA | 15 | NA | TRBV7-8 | TGTGCCAGCAGCTTCGAGGGGGGGGCCATGGATACGCAGTATTTT | CASSFEGGAMDTQYF
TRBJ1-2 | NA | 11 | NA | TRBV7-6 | TGTGCCAGCAGCCAGGGGCTTGGCTACACCTTC | CASSQGLGYTF
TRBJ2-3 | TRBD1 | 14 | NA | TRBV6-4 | TGTGCCAGCAGTGCAACAGGGGGCGCCGATACGCAGTATTTT | CASSATGGADTQYF
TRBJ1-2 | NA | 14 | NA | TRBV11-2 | TGTGCCAGCAGACGTATAGGGGCAGGGCAAGGCTACACCTTC | CASRRIGAGQGYTF
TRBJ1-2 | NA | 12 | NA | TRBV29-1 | TGCAGCGCCCGAACACTAAACTATGGCTACACCTTC | CSARTLNYGYTF
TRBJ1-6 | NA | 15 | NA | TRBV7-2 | TGTGCCAGCAGCTCGGACAGCTCCTATAATTCACCCCTCCACTTT | CASSSDSSYNSPLHF
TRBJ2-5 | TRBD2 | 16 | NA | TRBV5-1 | TGCGCCAGCAGCGCGGGACTAGCGGGGGGCATGGAGACCCAGTACTTC | CASSAGLAGGMETQYF
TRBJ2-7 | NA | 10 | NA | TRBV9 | TGTGCCAGCAGCGTAGAACAGGGAAACTTC | CASSVEQGNF
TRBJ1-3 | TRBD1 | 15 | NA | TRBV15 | TGTGCCACCAGCAGGACTACAGGGGGCGGCAACACCATATATTTT | CATSRTTGGGNTIYF
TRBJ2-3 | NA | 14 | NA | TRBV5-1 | TGCGCCAGCAGCTTGCAGGCCTCCACAGATACGCAGTATTTT | CASSLQASTDTQYF
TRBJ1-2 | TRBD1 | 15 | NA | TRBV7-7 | TGTGCTAGCAGCTTCACGGACAGGGGAATCGGTGGCTACACCTTC | CASSFTDRGIGGYTF
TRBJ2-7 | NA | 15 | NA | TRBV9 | TGTGCCAGCAGCCCCGGTGGGGACAAATACTACGAGCAGTACTTC | CASSPGGDKYYEQYF
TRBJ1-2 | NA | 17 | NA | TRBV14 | TGTGCCAGCAGCCCACGGTGGGGAAAATCAGGACTACAACACTACACCTTC | CASSPRWGKSGLQHYTF
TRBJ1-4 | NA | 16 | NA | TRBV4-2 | TGTGCCAGCAGCCAAGACTATGGGGCTGGGAATGAAAAACTGTTTTTT | CASSQDYGAGNEKLFF
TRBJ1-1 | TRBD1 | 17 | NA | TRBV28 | TGTGCCAGCAGTTTATTAGGGGCAGGGGGCATGAACACTGAAGCTTTCTTT | CASSLLGAGGMNTEAFF
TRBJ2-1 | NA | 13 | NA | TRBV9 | TGTGCCAGCACCCTAAGTGGGGGAGGTGAGCAGTTCTTC | CASTLSGGGEQFF
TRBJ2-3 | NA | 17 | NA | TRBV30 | TGTGCCTGGAGTGTACGTGCTTTGGCGGGGGCCACAGATACGCAGTATTTT | CAWSVRALAGATDTQYF
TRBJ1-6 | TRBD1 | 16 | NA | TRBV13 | TGTGCCAGCAGCCCTCGTTCAGGGGGCTATAATTCACCCCTCCACTTT | CASSPRSGGYNSPLHF
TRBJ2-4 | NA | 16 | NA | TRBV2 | TGTGCCAGCAGGAGGGGTTCGAACAGGGGGGGAAACATTCAGTACTTC | CASRRGSNRGGNIQYF
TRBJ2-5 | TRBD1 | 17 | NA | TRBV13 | TGTGCCAGCAGCCCCGCGAGAACTACGGACAGGGGAGAGACCCAGTACTTC | CASSPARTTDRGETQYF
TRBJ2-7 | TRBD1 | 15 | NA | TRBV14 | TGTGCCAGCAGCCGAGGACAGGGGGCCACCTACGAGCAGTACTTC | CASSRGQGATYEQYF
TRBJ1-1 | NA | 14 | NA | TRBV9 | TGTGCCAGCAGCGTAGGGGGCATGAACACTGAAGCTTTCTTT | CASSVGGMNTEAFF
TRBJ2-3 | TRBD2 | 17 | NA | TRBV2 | TGTGCCAGCAGTGGCAGGGGACTAGCTGGATCGACAGATACGCAGTATTTT | CASSGRGLAGSTDTQYF
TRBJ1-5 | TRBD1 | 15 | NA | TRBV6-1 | TGTGCCAGCACCGCATCCGGGACAGCAAATCAGCCCCAGCATTTT | CASTASGTANQPQHF